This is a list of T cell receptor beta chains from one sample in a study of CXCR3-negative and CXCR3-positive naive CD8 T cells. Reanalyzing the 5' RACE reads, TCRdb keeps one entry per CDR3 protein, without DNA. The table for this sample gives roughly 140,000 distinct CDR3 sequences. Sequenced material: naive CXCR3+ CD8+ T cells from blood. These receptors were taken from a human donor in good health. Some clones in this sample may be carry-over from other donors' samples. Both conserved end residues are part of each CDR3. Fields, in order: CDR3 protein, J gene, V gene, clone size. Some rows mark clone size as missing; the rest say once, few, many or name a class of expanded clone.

CSGRTGLNTEAFF TRBJ1-1 TRBV29-1 NA
CASSFEPGNTIYF TRBJ1-3 TRBV12-3/TRBV12-4 NA
CASSPLRAVTDTQYF TRBJ2-3 TRBV7-9 NA
CASSPRGLSHRKETQYF TRBJ2-5 TRBV12-3/TRBV12-4 NA
CASSSPPQANTEAFF TRBJ1-1 TRBV7-3 NA
CASSQDPEGEETQYF TRBJ2-5 TRBV4-2 NA
CASSGRDSYEQYF TRBJ2-7 TRBV5-1 NA
CASSSQFSGGAGAEQYF TRBJ2-7 TRBV7-2 NA
CSVEGDRGLTDTQYF TRBJ2-3 TRBV29-1 NA
CASSLSGLSNEQYF TRBJ2-7 TRBV5-4 NA
CASSLTGTSWNEQYF TRBJ2-7 TRBV6-5 NA
CSVEPDETYEQYF TRBJ2-7 TRBV29-1 NA
CATRWLAPVNTGELFF TRBJ2-2 TRBV6-5 NA
CASSPIGLAGGDYEQYF TRBJ2-7 TRBV27 NA
CASSLVGEAKNIQYF TRBJ2-4 TRBV7-9 NA
CSASGTGGDTEAFF TRBJ1-1 TRBV20-1 NA
CASSLRQATGELSF TRBJ2-2 TRBV28 NA
CASSYDPANTEAFF TRBJ1-1 TRBV2 NA
CSVSQRGAGELFF TRBJ2-2 TRBV29-1 NA
CASSLFLGASSSYNEQFF TRBJ2-1 TRBV12-3/TRBV12-4 NA
CSAREADRRYYNEQFF TRBJ2-1 TRBV20-1 NA
CASRHLGANTEAFF TRBJ1-1 TRBV12-2 NA
CASSPPGSNNEQFF TRBJ2-1 TRBV7-3 NA
CSAPTSGSKDEQFF TRBJ2-1 TRBV20-1 NA
CASSLEAGHNTDTQYF TRBJ2-3 TRBV7-6 NA
CASSPTGPEAFF TRBJ1-1 TRBV18 NA
CSVEERDRPIEQFF TRBJ2-1 TRBV29-1 NA
CASSKAPDRGYEQYF TRBJ2-7 TRBV7-6 NA
CASSMGVYEQYF TRBJ2-7 TRBV19 NA
CSVEVPAGVDLVDGYTF TRBJ1-2 TRBV29-1 NA
CASSLNERASSYEQYF TRBJ2-7 TRBV13 NA
CASSPGTQSSYEQYF TRBJ2-7 TRBV5-1 NA
CASSVGKGLTYNEQFF TRBJ2-1 TRBV9 NA
CASSKWLAGVWEQFF TRBJ2-1 TRBV21-1 NA
CASSADSYTGELFF TRBJ2-2 TRBV7-9 NA
CASSLQDSPGRYF TRBJ2-3 TRBV11-2 NA
CSARRVTVDGYPF TRBJ1-2 TRBV20-1 NA
CASRVTDEQFF TRBJ2-1 TRBV2 NA
CATDGGQGPYEQYF TRBJ2-7 TRBV7-2 NA
CASSSLRSPEAFF TRBJ1-1 TRBV27 NA
CASASYSPEAFF TRBJ1-1 TRBV10-2 NA
CARGAGAASSYNEQFF TRBJ2-1 TRBV23-1 NA
CAWSVQDYNEQFF TRBJ2-1 TRBV30 NA
CASSRDTDFYEQYF TRBJ2-7 TRBV18 NA
CASSLAPNYEQYF TRBJ2-7 TRBV5-5 NA
CAWSVSFYEQYF TRBJ2-7 TRBV30 NA
CASSLGIDGEQYF TRBJ2-7 TRBV7-9 NA
CASSIFDSSTDTQYF TRBJ2-3 TRBV19 NA
CASSLGGVQETQYF TRBJ2-5 TRBV11-2 NA
CASSYEGTNTGELFF TRBJ2-2 TRBV27 NA
CASSVPGTSVVNEQFF TRBJ2-1 TRBV7-8 medium-sized
CASSSRDISANYGYTF TRBJ1-2 TRBV9 NA
CASSLVSEGPYEQYF TRBJ2-7 TRBV7-6 NA
CSVTGMGNTEAFF TRBJ1-1 TRBV29-1 NA
CATSREGHSGNTIYF TRBJ1-3 TRBV15 NA
CASSQDSRGREAFF TRBJ1-1 TRBV4-1 NA
CSVRSRGRYEVSDTQYF TRBJ2-3 TRBV29-1 NA